This is a list of T cell receptor beta chains from one sample in a study of blood T cell repertoires in COVID-19. Generated by immunoSEQ multiplex PCR, the TCRdb table keeps only in-frame clones and is missing some. This table holds around 400,000 clones, approximately 93% found once. Sequencing input: PBMCs or T cells enriched from blood (not recorded which). The receptors were sampled from a woman aged 40-49 years who had been exposed to COVID-19. Each CDR3 is given with its conserved first and last residue. Rows may omit the clone size; those that give it use once, few, many or a size class.

abundance	v_gene	CDR3aa
-	TRBV30	CAWSVSISNGTEAYYEQYF
-	TRBV5-4	CASSWGVSSGNTIYF
-	TRBV9	CASSDEVDANYGYTF
once	TRBV27	CASSLTGTGIYGYTF
-	TRBV19	CASSQDLYEQYF
-	TRBV5-1	CASSLVQYEQYF
-	TRBV24-1	CATSEASGSQETQYF
-	TRBV19	CASSTDSRRGETQYF
-	TRBV7-8	CASSRTEGYEQYF
-	TRBV12-3/TRBV12-4	CASRPPIGGYTF
-	TRBV29-1	CSPTRQEAFF
-	TRBV4-1	CASSLGGPAGGNEQFF
-	TRBV28	CASSFLALGMYF
-	TRBV30	CAWKWADYGYTF
once	TRBV9	CASSVSSSGGTDTQYF
-	TRBV18	CASSPSGYYGYTF
-	TRBV6-5	CASSWGVGYGYTF
-	TRBV2	CASRVRRGETQYF
once	TRBV7-9	CASSLSQGDNEQFF